The 14 T cell receptor beta chains below all came from one sample that was sequenced in a study of cytomegalovirus exposure and HLA in healthy donors. PCR primers comprised 60 Vbeta and 13 Jbeta primers. The assay was immunoSEQ multiplex PCR, and TCRdb's table has in-frame clones only and misses some. This sample's table has approximately 50,000 clones. The specimen sequenced was PBMCs. Receptors were obtained from a middle-aged woman in good health and CMV-seronegative.

This chain connects TRBV2 to TRBJ1-4; the D is unclear. The CDR3 consists of 14 residues. CDR1 SNHLY and CDR2 FYNNEI come from the germline V gene. V was shortened by 0 bases and J by 3 bases, with 5 bases between the two germline ends. The CDR3 loop is CASSEAQANEKLFF. Here the CDR3 DNA reads TGTGCCAGCAGTGAAGCGCAGGCTAATGAAAAACTGTTTTTT.

Remarks on this clone: One junction end does not reproduce the germline sequence, and a read error may be involved. V and J are TRBV29-1 and TRBJ2-3, with 13 bases aligning to TRBD2. The CDR3 is 14 amino acids. In germline, CDR1 is SQVTM, CDR2 ANQGSEA. The DNA for the CDR3 is TGCAGCGTCACTAGCGGGAGGGCCGCAGATAAGCAGTATTTT. This gives the protein CSVTSGRAADKQYF.

The V call is TRBV18, the J call TRBJ1-2; D gene ambiguous. CDR1 is KGHSH and CDR2 is LQKENI in the germline V gene. The CDR3 totals 15 residues. V lost 4 bases and J lost 6, with 18 bases in between. This CDR3 is CASSRDRGLGDGYTF. DNA of the CDR3: TGTGCCAGCTCACGGGATCGGGGATTAGGAGATGGCTACACCTTC. The full variable domain, rest sourced from reference TRBV18 and TRBJ1-2, is NAGVMQNPRHLVRRRGQEARLRCSPMKGHSHVYWYRQLPEEGLKFMVYLQKENIIDESGMPKERFSAEFPKEGPSILRIQQVVRGDSAAYFCASSRDRGLGDGYTFGSGTRLTVV.

This rearrangement joins TRBV10-3 to TRBJ1-1; a weak D match, TRBD1 (6 bases). This CDR3 has 17 residues. Germline CDR1 and CDR2: ENHRY and SYGVKD. Trimming pared 0 bases from V and 5 bases from J, leaving 19 bases between. CDR3 residues: CAISESGGGGSRTEAFF. CDR3 in DNA: TGTGCCATCAGTGAGTCGGGAGGGGGAGGAAGTCGGACTGAAGCTTTCTTT.

The chain has TRBV6-1 and TRBJ1-2; D ambiguous. Germline CDR1 MNHNS, CDR2 SASEGT. The CDR3 runs 14 residues. V lost 6 bases and J lost 5, with 16 bases in between. Here the CDR3 DNA reads TGTGCCAGCAGAGTGGGAGGAAGGAGTTATGGCTACACCTTC. It encodes CASRVGGRSYGYTF.

The rearrangement links TRBV6-5 to TRBJ2-5, with a weak D call TRBD1 (6 bases). V was cut by 6 bases and J by 3 bases, with 11 bases left in between. Germline CDR1 is MNHEY and CDR2 is SVGAGI. The CDR3 consists of 13 residues. CDR3 protein: CASRENREETQYF. The CDR3 nucleotides are TGTGCCAGCAGAGAGAACAGGGAAGAGACCCAGTACTTC.

The V and J genes are TRBV14 and TRBJ2-3; 8 nucleotides line up with TRBD2. There are 15 residues in the CDR3. Germline V gene lookup returns CDR1 SGHDN and CDR2 FVKESK. Trimming at V came to 1 base and at J to 5 bases, leaving 5 bases not matched to a gene. The CDR3 is CASSQVGLDGDTQYF. In DNA, the CDR3 is TGTGCCAGCAGCCAAGTGGGACTAGATGGAGATACGCAGTATTTT.

J is TRBJ1-5 and V is TRBV30; TRBD1 matches at 8 bases. Germline CDR1 reads GTSNPN; CDR2 reads SVGIG (reference sequence). The CDR3 has 15 residues. With 1 base clipped from V and 4 bases from J, the junction kept 6 bases outside the gene matches. CDR3 coding DNA: TGTGCCTGGAGTGGATCGAGGACAGGGAATCAGCCCCAGCATTTT. Protein: CAWSGSRTGNQPQHF.

V is TRBV7-6 and J is TRBJ1-2; D unclear. Trimming stripped 5 bases from V and 3 bases from J, with 13 bases between. Germline loops: CDR1 SGHVS, CDR2 FNYEAQ. CDR3 size: 14 residues. The DNA for the CDR3 is TGTGCCAGCAGCGATTTTCCTAGTGACTATGGCTACACCTTC. As protein: CASSDFPSDYGYTF.

V usage is TRBV5-1 and J usage is TRBJ1-2; TRBD1 is a possible D gene (5 bases). Between the trimmed V and J ends, which lost 4 bases and 4 bases, there was a span of 14 bases. The germline V gene encodes CDR1 SGHRS and CDR2 YFSETQ. The CDR3 length is 14 residues. The CDR3 loop reads CASSPVGGLYGYTF. CDR3 coding DNA: TGCGCCAGCAGCCCCGTGGGGGGACTCTATGGCTACACCTTC.

The chain recombines TRBV4-2 with TRBJ2-7, with 9 nucleotides matching TRBD2. The CDR3 consists of 16 residues. Unmatched junction bases numbered 7, after V lost 0 bases and J lost 4 bases. The germline V gene encodes CDR1 LGHNA and CDR2 YNFKEQ. CDR3: CASSQDLGSGGYEQYF. CDR3 bases: TGTGCCAGCAGCCAAGATCTTGGTAGCGGGGGATACGAGCAGTACTTC.

The J gene is TRBJ2-1, the V gene TRBV11-1, with TRBD1 matching over 11 bases. CDR3 length: 17 amino acids. The trim removed 5 bases at V and 3 bases at J, leaving 9 bases unmatched. CDR1 SGHAT and CDR2 FQDESV come from the germline V gene (reference sequence). The CDR3 DNA reads as TGTGCCAGCAGCGCCGAACCGGGACAGGGGGTCTACAATGAGCAGTTCTTC. Translating it yields CASSAEPGQGVYNEQFF.

This chain joins TRBV5-4 and TRBJ2-7; 11 bases match TRBD2. V lost 4 bases and J lost 5; bases outside the gene matches: 8. There are 15 residues in the CDR3. Germline lookup yields CDR1 SGHNT and CDR2 YYREEE (reference sequence). In DNA, the CDR3 is TGTGCCAGCAGCAACCTCGGGACTAGCGGTCACGAGCAGTACTTC. Amino acids: CASSNLGTSGHEQYF. Full variable domain (rest looked up from reference TRBV5-4 and TRBJ2-7): ETGVTQSPTHLIKTRGQQVTLRCSSQSGHNTVSWYQQALGQGPQFIFQYYREEENGRGNFPPRFSGLQFPNYSSELNVNALELDDSALYLCASSNLGTSGHEQYFGPGTRLTVT.

The genes are TRBV29-1 and TRBJ2-3, with 8 bases identical to TRBD2. In germline, CDR1 is SQVTM, CDR2 ANQGSEA. The CDR3 extends over 16 amino acids. The ends lost 4 bases at V and 2 bases at J; junction bases unmatched: 11. The CDR3 here is CSVVLPGGLNTDTQYF. For the CDR3, the DNA is TGCAGCGTTGTTCTCCCGGGGGGGCTGAACACAGATACGCAGTATTTT.